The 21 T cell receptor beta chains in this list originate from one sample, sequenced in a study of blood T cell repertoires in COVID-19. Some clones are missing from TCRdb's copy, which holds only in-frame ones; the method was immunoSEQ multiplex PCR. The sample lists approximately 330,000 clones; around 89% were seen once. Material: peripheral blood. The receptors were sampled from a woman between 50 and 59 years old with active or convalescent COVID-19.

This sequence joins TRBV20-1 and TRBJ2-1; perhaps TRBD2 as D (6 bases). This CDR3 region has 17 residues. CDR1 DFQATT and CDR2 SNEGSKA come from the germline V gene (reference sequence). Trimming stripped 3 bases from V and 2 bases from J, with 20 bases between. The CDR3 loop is CSASPLGLAGPYNEQFF. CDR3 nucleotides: TGCAGTGCTAGTCCCCTGGGGTTGGCGGGACCCTACAATGAGCAGTTCTTC.

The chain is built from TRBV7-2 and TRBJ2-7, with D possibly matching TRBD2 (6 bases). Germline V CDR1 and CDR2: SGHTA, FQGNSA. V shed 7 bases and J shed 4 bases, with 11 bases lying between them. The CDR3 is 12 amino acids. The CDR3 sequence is CASTPGGYEQYF. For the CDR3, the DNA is TGTGCCAGCACCCCAGGAGGGTACGAGCAGTACTTC.

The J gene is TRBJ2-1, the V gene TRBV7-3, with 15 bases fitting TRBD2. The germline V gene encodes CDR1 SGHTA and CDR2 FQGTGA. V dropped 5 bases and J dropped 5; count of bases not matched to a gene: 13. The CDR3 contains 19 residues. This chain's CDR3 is CASSAPGLAGGHLNNEQFF. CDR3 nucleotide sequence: TGTGCCAGCAGCGCCCCGGGACTAGCGGGAGGTCACCTTAACAATGAGCAGTTCTTC.

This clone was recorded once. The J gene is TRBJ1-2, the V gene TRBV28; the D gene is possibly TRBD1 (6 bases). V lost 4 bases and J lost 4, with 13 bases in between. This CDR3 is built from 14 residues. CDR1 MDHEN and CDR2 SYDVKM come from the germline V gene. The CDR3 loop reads CASSYTGNSYGYTF. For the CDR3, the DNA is TGTGCCAGCAGTTATACAGGGAACTCCTATGGCTACACCTTC.

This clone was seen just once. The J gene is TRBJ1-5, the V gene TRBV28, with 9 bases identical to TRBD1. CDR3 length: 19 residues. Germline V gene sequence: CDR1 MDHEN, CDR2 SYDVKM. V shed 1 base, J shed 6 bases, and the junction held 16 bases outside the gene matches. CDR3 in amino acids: CASSLLAGQGIIALQPQHF. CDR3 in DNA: TGTGCCAGCAGTTTATTGGCGGGACAGGGCATCATCGCTCTTCAGCCCCAGCATTTT.

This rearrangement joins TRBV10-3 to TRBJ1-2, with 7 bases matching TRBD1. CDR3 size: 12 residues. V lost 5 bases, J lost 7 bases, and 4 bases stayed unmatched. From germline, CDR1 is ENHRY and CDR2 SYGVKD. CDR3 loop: CAISPGGSGYTF. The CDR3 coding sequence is TGTGCCATCAGTCCAGGGGGAAGTGGCTACACCTTC.

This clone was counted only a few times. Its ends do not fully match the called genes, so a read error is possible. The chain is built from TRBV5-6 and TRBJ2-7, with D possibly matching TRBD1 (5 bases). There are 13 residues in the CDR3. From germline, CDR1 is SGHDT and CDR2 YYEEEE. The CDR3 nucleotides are TGTGCCAGCAGTTTGGCCGGCAGGGCCCGTATCCCTTTC. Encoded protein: CASSLAGRARIPF. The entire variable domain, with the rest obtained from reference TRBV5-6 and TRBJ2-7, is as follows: DAGVTQSPTHLIKTRGQQVTLRCSPKSGHDTVSWYQQALGQGPQFIFQYYEEEERQRGNFPDRFSGHQFPNYSSELNVNALLLGDSALYLCASSLAGRARIPFGPGTRLTVT.

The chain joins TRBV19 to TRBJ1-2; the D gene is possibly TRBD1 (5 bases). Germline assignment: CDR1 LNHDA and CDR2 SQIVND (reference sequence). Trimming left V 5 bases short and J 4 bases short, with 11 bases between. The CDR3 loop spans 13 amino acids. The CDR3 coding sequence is TGTGCCAGTAGTTTTCGGGGGAGCTATGGCTACACCTTC. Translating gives CASSFRGSYGYTF.

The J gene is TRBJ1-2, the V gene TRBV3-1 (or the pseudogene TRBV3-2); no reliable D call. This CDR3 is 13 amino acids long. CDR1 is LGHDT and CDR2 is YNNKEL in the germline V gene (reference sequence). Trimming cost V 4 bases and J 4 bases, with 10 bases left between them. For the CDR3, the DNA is TGTGCCAGCAGCCCCGTCCCCTCCTATGGCTACACCTTC. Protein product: CASSPVPSYGYTF.

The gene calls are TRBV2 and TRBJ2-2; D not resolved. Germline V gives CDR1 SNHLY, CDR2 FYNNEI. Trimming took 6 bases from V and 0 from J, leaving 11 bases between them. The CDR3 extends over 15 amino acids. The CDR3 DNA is TGTGCCAGCAGGAGAGCCCTTTCGAACACCGGGGAGCTGTTTTTT. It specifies CASRRALSNTGELFF.

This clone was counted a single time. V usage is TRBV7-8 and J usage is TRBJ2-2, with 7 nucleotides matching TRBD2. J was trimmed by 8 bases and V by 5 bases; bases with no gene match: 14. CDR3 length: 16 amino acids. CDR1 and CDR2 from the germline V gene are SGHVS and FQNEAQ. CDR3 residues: CASSLKPSGLTGELFF. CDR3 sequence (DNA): TGTGCCAGCAGCCTAAAGCCTTCGGGACTAACAGGGGAGCTGTTTTTT.

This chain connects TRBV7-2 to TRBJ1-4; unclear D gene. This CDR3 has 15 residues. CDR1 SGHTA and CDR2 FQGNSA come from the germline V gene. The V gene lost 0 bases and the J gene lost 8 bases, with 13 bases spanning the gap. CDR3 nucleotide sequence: TGTGCCAGCAGCTTAGCAGGCAGGCGAGAAGAAAAACTGTTTTTT. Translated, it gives CASSLAGRREEKLFF. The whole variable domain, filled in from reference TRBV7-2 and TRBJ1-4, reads GAGVSQSPSNKVTEKGKDVELRCDPISGHTALYWYRQSLGQGLEFLIYFQGNSAPDKSGLPSDRFSAERTGGSVSTLTIQRTQQEDSAVYLCASSLAGRREEKLFFGSGTQLSVL.

The CDR3 sequence: CASSEDLGLRSNYGYTF. The CDR3 DNA is TGCGCCAGCAGTGAGGATTTGGGACTCCGTTCTAACTATGGCTACACCTTC. J is TRBJ1-2 and V is TRBV10-1, with a possible D match to TRBD1 (5 bases). The germline V and J ends were trimmed by 2 bases and 0 bases, with 16 bases remaining between them. From germline, CDR1 is WNHNN and CDR2 SYGVQD (reference sequence). CDR3 length: 17 amino acids.

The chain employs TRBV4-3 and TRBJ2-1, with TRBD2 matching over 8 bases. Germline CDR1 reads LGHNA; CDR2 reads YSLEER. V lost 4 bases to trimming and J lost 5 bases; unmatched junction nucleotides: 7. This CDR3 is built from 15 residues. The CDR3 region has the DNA TGCGCCAGCAGCCTAGTAGCGGGGCAAAACAATGAGCAGTTCTTC. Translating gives CASSLVAGQNNEQFF.

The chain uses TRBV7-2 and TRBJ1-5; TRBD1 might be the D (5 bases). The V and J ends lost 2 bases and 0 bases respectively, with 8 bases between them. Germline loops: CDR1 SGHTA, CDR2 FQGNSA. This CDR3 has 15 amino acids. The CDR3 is CASSLQGYSNQPQHF. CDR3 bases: TGTGCCAGCAGCTTACAGGGTTATAGCAATCAGCCCCAGCATTTT.

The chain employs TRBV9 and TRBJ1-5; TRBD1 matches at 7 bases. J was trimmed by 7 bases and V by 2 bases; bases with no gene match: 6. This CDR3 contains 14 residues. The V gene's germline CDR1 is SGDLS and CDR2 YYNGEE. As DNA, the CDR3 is TGTGCCAGCAGCGTTGGGGACAGCTGGCAGCCCCAGCATTTT. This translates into CASSVGDSWQPQHF. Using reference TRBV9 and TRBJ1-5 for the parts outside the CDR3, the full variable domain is DSGVTQTPKHLITATGQRVTLRCSPRSGDLSVYWYQQSLDQGLQFLIQYYNGEERAKGNILERFSAQQFPDLHSELNLSSLELGDSALYFCASSVGDSWQPQHFGDGTRLSIL.

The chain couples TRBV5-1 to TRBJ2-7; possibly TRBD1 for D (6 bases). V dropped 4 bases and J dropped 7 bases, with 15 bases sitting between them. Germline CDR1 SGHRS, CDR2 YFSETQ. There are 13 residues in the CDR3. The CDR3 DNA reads TGCGCCAGCAGCGTGGACAGATGGATGGAGCAGTACTTC. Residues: CASSVDRWMEQYF.

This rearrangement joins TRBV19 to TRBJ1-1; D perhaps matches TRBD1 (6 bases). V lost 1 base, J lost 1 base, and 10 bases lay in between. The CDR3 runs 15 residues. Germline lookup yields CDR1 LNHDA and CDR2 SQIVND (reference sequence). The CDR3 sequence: CASSIGPQGNTEAFF. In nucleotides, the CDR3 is TGTGCCAGTAGTATAGGCCCACAGGGGAACACTGAAGCTTTCTTT.

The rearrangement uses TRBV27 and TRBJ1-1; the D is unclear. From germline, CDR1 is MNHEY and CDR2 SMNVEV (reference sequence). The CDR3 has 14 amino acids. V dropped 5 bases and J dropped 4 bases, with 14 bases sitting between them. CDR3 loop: CASSLTRSGTEAFF. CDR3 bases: TGTGCCAGCAGTCTCACCCGATCGGGCACTGAAGCTTTCTTT.

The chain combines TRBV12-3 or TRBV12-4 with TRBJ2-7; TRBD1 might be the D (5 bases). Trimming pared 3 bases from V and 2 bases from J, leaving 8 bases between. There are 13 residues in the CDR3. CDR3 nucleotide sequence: TGTGCCAGCAGTTTTCAGGGCCCCTACGAGCAGTACTTC. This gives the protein CASSFQGPYEQYF.

This CDR3 is CATSDPSGGDYEQYF. The CDR3 DNA follows: TGTGCCACCAGTGATCCCTCGGGAGGGGACTACGAGCAGTACTTC. V and J are TRBV24-1 and TRBJ2-7, with TRBD2 matching 8 bases. CDR1 KGHDR and CDR2 SFDVKD come from the germline V gene. CDR3 length equals 15 residues. V lost 3 bases and J lost 3; bases outside the gene matches: 6.